The rows below give T cell receptor beta chains drawn from one sample of a study of cytomegalovirus exposure and HLA in healthy donors. Assay used: immunoSEQ multiplex PCR; TCRdb lists only in-frame clones, some missing. The table has about 60,000 clones, over 65% seen once. The specimen was PBMCs. All receptors come from a man between 40 and 49 years old in good health and CMV-seropositive. Each CDR3 is given with its conserved first and last residue. The D gene is left open where the match is weak. A row's size may be missing; if present it is once, few, many or a size class.

J,D,size,length,V,DNA,CDR3
TRBJ2-3,-,-,12,TRBV9,TGTGCCAGCAGCGGACAGTCGGATACGCAGTATTTT,CASSGQSDTQYF
TRBJ1-6,-,-,15,TRBV30,TGTGCCTGGACCCCCGCGGGGGACTATAATTCACCCCTCCACTTT,CAWTPAGDYNSPLHF
TRBJ1-1,-,once,15,TRBV7-6,TGTGCCAGCAGTAGACCTTTGGGGGCTGGCACTGAAGCTTTCTTT,CASSRPLGAGTEAFF
TRBJ1-5,-,-,15,TRBV19,TGTGCCAGTAGGACCGACAGGTCTAGCAATCAGCCCCAGCATTTT,CASRTDRSSNQPQHF
TRBJ1-6,-,-,16,TRBV5-6,TGTGCCAGCAGCTTACTAAGAGGGAGGGTGAATTCACCCCTCCACTTT,CASSLLRGRVNSPLHF
TRBJ2-7,-,-,17,TRBV7-3,TGTGCCAGCAGCCCCACGAGTAGTAGCTTTGTCCCCTACGAGCAGTACTTC,CASSPTSSSFVPYEQYF
TRBJ1-4,-,-,13,TRBV9,TGTGCCAGCAGCAACACAGGGAACGAAAAACTGTTTTTT,CASSNTGNEKLFF
TRBJ1-6,-,-,15,TRBV25-1,TGTGCCAGCAGTGATCGAGCAGGGGAGGGTTCACCCCTCCACTTT,CASSDRAGEGSPLHF
TRBJ2-1,-,-,15,TRBV7-8,TGTGCCAGCAGCTTAAGGGACTCCGGGGACAGTGAGCAGTTCTTC,CASSLRDSGDSEQFF
TRBJ2-1,TRBD2,once,16,TRBV7-9,TGTGCCAGCAGCAGACTAGCGGGGGGCTCCTACAATGAGCAGTTCTTC,CASSRLAGGSYNEQFF
TRBJ2-2,-,-,14,TRBV5-4,TGTGCCAGCAGCGGGCCGCGGGCCACCGGGGAGCTGTTTTTT,CASSGPRATGELFF
TRBJ2-7,-,few,12,TRBV5-1,TGCGCCAGCAGACTTATAGAGGACGAGCAGTACTTC,CASRLIEDEQYF
TRBJ1-1,-,-,14,TRBV10-1,TGCGCCAGCAGTGGAGGCCAGGGGAACACTGAAGCTTTCTTT,CASSGGQGNTEAFF
TRBJ2-7,TRBD2,-,15,TRBV6-1,TGTGCCAGCAGCCCCGGGACTAGCGGGTCCTACGAGCAGTACTTC,CASSPGTSGSYEQYF
TRBJ2-7,TRBD1,-,14,TRBV10-3,TGTGCCATCAGTGGACAGGGGGCTGTGGACGAGCAGTACTTC,CAISGQGAVDEQYF
TRBJ1-2,-,-,13,TRBV9,TGTGCCAGCAGCGGCACAGGACCTTATGGCTACACCTTC,CASSGTGPYGYTF
TRBJ2-5,TRBD1,few,16,TRBV7-2,TGTGCCAGCAGCTTAGGAGGGACAGGGGGGAGGGTGACCCAGTACTTC,CASSLGGTGGRVTQYF
TRBJ2-7,-,-,15,TRBV15,TGTGCCACCAGCAGAGATCCGGCAGGATCCTACGAGCAGTACTTC,CATSRDPAGSYEQYF
TRBJ2-7,TRBD1,-,13,TRBV5-1,TGCGCCAGCAGCTTACAGGGGGCTAACGAGCAGTACTTC,CASSLQGANEQYF
TRBJ2-5,-,-,16,TRBV19,TGTGCCAGTAGTAAATCCAGGGCAGTGGGGAAAGAGACCCAGTACTTC,CASSKSRAVGKETQYF
TRBJ2-1,TRBD1,-,16,TRBV25-1,TGTGCCAGCAGTGAATCCGGGACAGGGAACCCAGGTGAGCAGTTCTTC,CASSESGTGNPGEQFF
TRBJ2-7,TRBD1,once,12,TRBV29-1,TGCAGCGTCGGGGACAGGGGCTACGAGCAGTACTTC,CSVGDRGYEQYF
TRBJ1-2,-,-,12,TRBV5-1,TGCGCCAGCGGTGAGACTAACTATGGCTACACCTTC,CASGETNYGYTF
TRBJ1-2,TRBD1,once,13,TRBV28,TGTGCCAGCAGTTCACAGGGGGCTAGCAGCTACACCTTC,CASSSQGASSYTF
TRBJ2-3,TRBD2,-,16,TRBV11-3,TGTGCCAGCAGCTCCGGGACTAGCGGGAGAACAGATACGCAGTATTTT,CASSSGTSGRTDTQYF
TRBJ1-5,-,-,15,TRBV2,TGTGCCAGCTCCCTCCAGGAAGGGGGACATCAGCCCCAGCATTTT,CASSLQEGGHQPQHF
TRBJ2-5,TRBD2,-,16,TRBV4-2,TGTGCCAGCAGCCAAGCTAGCGGGGGGGCACAAGAGACCCAGTACTTC,CASSQASGGAQETQYF
TRBJ2-1,-,-,17,TRBV7-9,TGTGCCAGCAGCGGGGCCGGGGGGCCGAGCTCCTACAATGAGCAGTTCTTC,CASSGAGGPSSYNEQFF
TRBJ2-5,TRBD2,-,14,TRBV6-1,TGTGCCAGCAAGCGGGGGAGAGACCAAGAGACCCAGTACTTC,CASKRGRDQETQYF
TRBJ1-1,TRBD1,few,15,TRBV5-6,TGTGCCAGCAGCTGGGGGTGGGGACAGGGAACTGAAGCTTTCTTT,CASSWGWGQGTEAFF
TRBJ2-3,-,-,11,TRBV5-1,TGCGCCAGCAGCTCAGGAGATACGCAGTATTTT,CASSSGDTQYF
TRBJ1-5,-,few,14,TRBV30,TGTGCCTGGACACAATCAGGGATCAATCAGCCCCAGCATTTT,CAWTQSGINQPQHF
TRBJ2-1,-,-,14,TRBV6-4,TGTGCCAGCAGCGCCGAGCCCGGAGACAATGAGCAGTTCTTC,CASSAEPGDNEQFF
TRBJ1-4,-,-,13,TRBV27,TGTGCCAGCAGGACAAGGGGGAAGGAAAAACTGTTTTTT,CASRTRGKEKLFF
TRBJ2-1,TRBD2,-,15,TRBV27,TGTGCCAGCAGTTTGTCCCGGGGGGGCCGGGATGAGCAGTTCTTC,CASSLSRGGRDEQFF
TRBJ1-5,TRBD1,-,15,TRBV6-5,TGTGCCAGCAGCTCGACAGGGGGCAGAATTCAGCCCCAGCATTTT,CASSSTGGRIQPQHF
TRBJ2-3,TRBD1,-,14,TRBV30,TGTGCCTGGAGTGGGGACAGAAACACAGATACGCAGTATTTT,CAWSGDRNTDTQYF
TRBJ2-5,TRBD1,-,13,TRBV30,TGTGCCTGGAGTGGGGACAGGGCAAAGACCCAGTACTTC,CAWSGDRAKTQYF
TRBJ1-4,-,-,14,TRBV5-1,TGCGCCAGCAGCCCCGGGCGGGGGGAAGAAAAACTGTTTTTT,CASSPGRGEEKLFF